The T cell receptor (beta chain) under discussion was sequenced for a study of cytomegalovirus exposure and HLA in healthy donors. CDR3 length: 14 amino acids. From germline, CDR1 is GTSNPN and CDR2 SVGIG (reference sequence). The germline V and J ends were trimmed by 1 base and 14 bases, with 18 bases remaining between them. Study findings and constraints: The study listed under 200 cytomegalovirus-associated TCR beta chains. CMV antigen specificity of a few CMV-associated chains was confirmed in vitro.

Assay: immunoSEQ multiplex PCR; the TCRdb copy retains only in-frame clones and omits some. The sample holds more than 150,000 clones, more than 70% seen once. Remarks on this clone: Its antigen is still unknown.

Sequenced material: PBMCs. V gene TRBV30 combines with J gene TRBJ1-6, with D tentatively TRBD1 (6 bases). The receptor comes from a man younger than 35 in good health and CMV-seronegative. The CDR3 DNA sequence: TGTGCCTGGAGTGATAGAGCAGGGGATTTATCCCTCCACTTT. Encoded protein: CAWSDRAGDLSLHF.